The table lists the clone carrying this T cell receptor beta chain with many counts. TCRdb re-derived calls from the reads in MiXCR, one entry per CDR3 protein. The sample records roughly 500,000 distinct CDR3 sequences, about 17% being singletons. The record originates from a study of T cell repertoires in cytomegalovirus infection. Across the whole study: In public TCR beta signatures, there were indications of both CMV infection and matching HLA type.

Germline loops: CDR1 SGHVS, CDR2 FQNEAQ. The V gene end was trimmed by 0 bases and the J gene end by 1 base; junction bases not matched to a gene: 5. This CDR3 spans 17 amino acids. The chain recombines TRBV7-8 with TRBJ2-1, with TRBD2 matching over 8 bases. The receptor was derived from a human donor in good health (CMV status not recorded). Some clones in this sample may be carry-over from other donors' samples. Source material: CD8+ T cells from PBMCs. CDR3 region: CASSLASSGSSYNEQFF. In DNA, the CDR3 is TGTGCCAGCAGCTTAGCTTCGAGCGGGAGTTCCTACAATGAGCAGTTCTTC.